This T cell receptor beta chain was observed in a study of blood T cell repertoires in COVID-19 (dated by TCRdb to 2020 to 2021). Some background on the complete study: Samples from collaborators originated in the United States, Italy and Spain and spanned both the acute and convalescent phases of COVID-19. The prospective study material was composed of cDNA or gDNA derived from T cells, B-cell-depleted T cells, or PBMCs. The dataset comprised deeply sampled blood TCRbeta repertoires from subjects exposed to, actively infected with, or recovered from COVID-19. The repertoires were released in a freely available public database meant as a resource for research on the immune response to SARS-CoV-2. Samples were obtained from the ongoing ImmuneRACE study (first 160 participants) and from 1,254 subjects provided by 6 global collaborators. Nearly every sample came with metadata listing a de-identified subject ID, COVID-19 status, age in years and sex. Where available, HLA class I and class II types were taken from metadata supplied by the sample provider and were not determined by assay-based typing. Overall study outcomes, separate from this receptor: How much clinical and demographic metadata was included differed by source and by participant, and the metadata was provided uncurated.

Enrolling through a virtual design, the prospective study's participants ranged in age from roughly 18 to 89 years and lived across roughly 23 United States geographic areas. To assign participants to cohorts, the prospective study relied on clinical history that participants themselves reported in a screening survey and a study questionnaire. For ImmuneRACE Cohort 3, a participant was defined as recovered based on two consecutive negative NP/OP PCR tests, clearance by a healthcare professional, or resolution of symptoms. Each participant in the prospective study had whole blood, serum and a nasopharyngeal or oropharyngeal swab collected by mobile phlebotomists. Prospective study participants could optionally give additional blood draws and questionnaires over an approximately 2-month period. Before DNA extraction, prospective study blood samples were shipped either frozen or at room temperature.

TCRbeta CDR3 regions were amplified from genomic DNA using the immunoSEQ Assay, a bias-controlled multiplex PCR. The source study handled its data this way. Within the assay, amplification of reference gene primers was used to estimate how many nucleated cells each sample contained. To quantify the absolute abundance of each unique TCRbeta CDR3 rearrangement, sequence reads were collapsed and filtered. For each sample, productive Simpson clonality was calculated as the square root of Simpson's diversity index over productive rearrangements. As stored in TCRdb, this immuneACCESS dataset retains in-frame rearrangements with V and J assigned. A fraction of the clones does not appear; measured against another copy, unresolved V genes explain less than half of the discrepancy, and the remainder lacks a known reason. Clone size and V and J calls were adopted from that table, with D and trimming inferred from the DNA. Within this sample are a few hundred thousand clones, with about nine tenths of them counted one time only. Around a tenth of the sample is taken by the ten largest.

As for this clone: Its target antigen remains unknown. Base qualities are not at hand, and no much larger clone is one base apart.

The germline V gene provides CDR1 SGDLS and CDR2 YYNGEE. Unmatched junction bases come to 4, with V trimmed by 4 bases and J by 2 bases. The CDR3 covers 14 residues, taking in both the cysteine and the phenylalanine. Kept here is only the CDR3 DNA, which spans 42 bases and is read in frame from base 1. Recombination linked TRBV9 to TRBJ2-3; 7 bases in the middle match TRBD1. The receptor comes from a woman aged 40 to 50 who had recovered from COVID-19. Sequenced: PBMCs or T cells enriched from blood (not recorded which). The sequenced DNA is TGTGCCAGCAGCCGGGACAGCCACACAGATACGCAGTATTTT. It translates to CASSRDSHTDTQYF.